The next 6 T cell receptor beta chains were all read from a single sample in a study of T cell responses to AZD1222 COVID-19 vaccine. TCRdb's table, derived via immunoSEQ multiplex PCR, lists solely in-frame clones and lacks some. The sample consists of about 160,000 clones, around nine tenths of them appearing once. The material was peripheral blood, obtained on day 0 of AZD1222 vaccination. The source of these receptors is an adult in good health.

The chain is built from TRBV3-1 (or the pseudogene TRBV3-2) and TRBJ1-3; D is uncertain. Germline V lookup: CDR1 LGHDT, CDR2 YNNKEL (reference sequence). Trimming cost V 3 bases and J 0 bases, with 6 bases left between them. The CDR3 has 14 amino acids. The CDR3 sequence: CASSQSGSGNTIYF. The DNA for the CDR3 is TGTGCCAGCAGCCAGTCAGGCTCTGGAAACACCATATATTTT.

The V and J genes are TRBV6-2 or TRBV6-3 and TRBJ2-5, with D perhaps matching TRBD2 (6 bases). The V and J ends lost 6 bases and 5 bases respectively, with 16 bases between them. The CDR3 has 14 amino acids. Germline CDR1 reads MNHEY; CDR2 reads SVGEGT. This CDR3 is CASSPTSTSETQYF. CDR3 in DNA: TGTGCCAGCAGCCCTACTAGCACGTCGGAGACCCAGTACTTC.

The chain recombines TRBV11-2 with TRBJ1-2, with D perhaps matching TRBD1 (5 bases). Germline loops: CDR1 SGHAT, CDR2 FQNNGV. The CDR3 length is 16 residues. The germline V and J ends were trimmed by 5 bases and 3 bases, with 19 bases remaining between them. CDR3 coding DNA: TGTGCCAGCAGCGCTACAAACCAGGGTGTTCACTATGGCTACACCTTC. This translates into CASSATNQGVHYGYTF.

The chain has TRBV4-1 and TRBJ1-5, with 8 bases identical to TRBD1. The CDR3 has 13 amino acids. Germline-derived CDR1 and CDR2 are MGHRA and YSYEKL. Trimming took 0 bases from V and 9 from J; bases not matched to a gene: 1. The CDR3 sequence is CASSQEQGGPQHF. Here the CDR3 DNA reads TGCGCCAGCAGCCAAGAACAGGGGGGGCCCCAGCATTTT.

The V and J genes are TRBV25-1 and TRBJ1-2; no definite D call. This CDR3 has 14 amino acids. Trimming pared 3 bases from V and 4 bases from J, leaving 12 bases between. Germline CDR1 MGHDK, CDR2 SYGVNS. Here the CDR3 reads CASSDLSRTYGYTF. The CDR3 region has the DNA TGTGCCAGCAGTGATCTATCCAGGACCTATGGCTACACCTTC.

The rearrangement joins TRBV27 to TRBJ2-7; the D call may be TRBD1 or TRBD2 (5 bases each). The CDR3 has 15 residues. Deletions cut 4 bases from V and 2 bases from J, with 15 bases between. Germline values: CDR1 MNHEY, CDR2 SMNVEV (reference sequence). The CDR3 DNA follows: TGTGCCAGCAGTTCGGGACGGATCCCTACCTACGAGCAGTACTTC. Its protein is CASSSGRIPTYEQYF.